This T cell receptor beta chain came from a study of blood T cell repertoires in COVID-19. Overall study: The study drew acute and convalescent COVID-19 samples from the United States, Italy and Spain.

The V and J ends lost 5 bases and 2 bases respectively, with 10 bases between them. The CDR3 covers 14 residues. CDR1 and CDR2 from the germline V gene are LNHNV and YYDKDF (reference sequence). Cohorts were determined from participant-reported clinical history. Authors' methods: For nucleated cells, counts were estimated from reference gene primer amplification. The table came from immunoSEQ multiplex PCR; TCRdb's copy has only in-frame clones and leaves some out. For V, J and clone size, that table is used; D and trimming come from the DNA. The sample holds about 330,000 clones, 70% to 90% seen once.

The clonotype was recovered from a woman aged 25 to 39 who had recovered from COVID-19. The sequenced sample was PBMCs or T cells enriched from blood (not recorded which). The chain has TRBV15 and TRBJ1-3; no firm D call. The chain's CDR3 is CATSVSGAGNTIYF. Here the CDR3 DNA reads TGTGCCACCAGCGTCAGCGGGGCTGGAAACACCATATATTTT.